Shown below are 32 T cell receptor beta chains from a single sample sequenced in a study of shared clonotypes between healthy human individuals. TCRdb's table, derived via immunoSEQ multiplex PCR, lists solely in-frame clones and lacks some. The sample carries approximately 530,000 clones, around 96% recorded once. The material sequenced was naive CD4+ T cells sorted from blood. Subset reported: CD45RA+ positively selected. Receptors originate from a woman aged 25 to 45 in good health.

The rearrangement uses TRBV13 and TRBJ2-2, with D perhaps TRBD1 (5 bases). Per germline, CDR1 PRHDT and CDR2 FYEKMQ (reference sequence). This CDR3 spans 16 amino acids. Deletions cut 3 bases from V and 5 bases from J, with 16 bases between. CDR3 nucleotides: TGTGCCAGCAGCTTCCCGCCAGGGTGTGTTACCGGGGAGCTGTTTTTT. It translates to CASSFPPGCVTGELFF. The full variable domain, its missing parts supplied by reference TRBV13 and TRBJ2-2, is AAGVIQSPRHLIKEKRETATLKCYPIPRHDTVYWYQQGPGQDPQFLISFYEKMQSDKGSIPDRFSAQQFSDYHSELNMSSLELGDSALYFCASSFPPGCVTGELFFGEGSRLTVL.

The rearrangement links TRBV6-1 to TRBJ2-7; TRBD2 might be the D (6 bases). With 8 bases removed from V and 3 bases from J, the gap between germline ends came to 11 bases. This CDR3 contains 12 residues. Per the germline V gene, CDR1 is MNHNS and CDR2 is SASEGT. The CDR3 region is CASRRADYEQYF. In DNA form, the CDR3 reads TGTGCCAGCCGGAGGGCAGACTACGAGCAGTACTTC.

The CDR3 is CASSLATGPAYEQYF. CDR3 DNA sequence: TGTGCCAGCAGCTTAGCAACAGGCCCTGCCTACGAGCAGTACTTC. The genes are TRBV7-2 and TRBJ2-7; D may be TRBD1 (5 bases). The V end lost 0 bases, the J end lost 2 bases, and 11 bases lay between the germline ends. From germline, CDR1 is SGHTA and CDR2 FQGNSA. The CDR3 spans 15 residues.

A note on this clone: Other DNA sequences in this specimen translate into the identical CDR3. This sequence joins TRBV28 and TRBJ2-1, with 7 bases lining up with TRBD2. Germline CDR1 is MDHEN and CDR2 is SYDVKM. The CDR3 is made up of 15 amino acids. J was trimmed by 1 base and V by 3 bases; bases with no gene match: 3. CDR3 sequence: CASSLGGSSYNEQFF. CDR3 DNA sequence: TGTGCCAGCAGTTTGGGCGGGAGTTCCTACAATGAGCAGTTCTTC.

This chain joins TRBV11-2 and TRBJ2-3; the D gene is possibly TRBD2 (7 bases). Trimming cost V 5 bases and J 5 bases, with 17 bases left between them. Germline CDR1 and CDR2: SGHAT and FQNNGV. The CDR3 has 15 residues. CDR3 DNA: TGTGCCAGCAGCCCCTTAGGGGGAGGGGTAGATACGCAGTATTTT. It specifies CASSPLGGGVDTQYF.

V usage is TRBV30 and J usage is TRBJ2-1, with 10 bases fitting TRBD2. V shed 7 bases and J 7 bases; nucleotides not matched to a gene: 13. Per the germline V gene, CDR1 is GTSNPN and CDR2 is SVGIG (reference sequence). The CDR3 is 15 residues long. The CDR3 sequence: CAFTTHSGRGNEQFF. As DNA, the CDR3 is TGTGCCTTTACGACTCACAGCGGGAGGGGTAATGAGCAGTTCTTC.

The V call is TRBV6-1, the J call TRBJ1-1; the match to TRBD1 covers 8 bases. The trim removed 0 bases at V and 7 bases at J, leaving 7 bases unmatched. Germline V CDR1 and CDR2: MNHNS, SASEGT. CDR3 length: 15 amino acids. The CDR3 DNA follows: TGTGCCAGCAGTGAAGCGCCGGGACAGGCTCTTGAAGCTTTCTTT. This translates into CASSEAPGQALEAFF.

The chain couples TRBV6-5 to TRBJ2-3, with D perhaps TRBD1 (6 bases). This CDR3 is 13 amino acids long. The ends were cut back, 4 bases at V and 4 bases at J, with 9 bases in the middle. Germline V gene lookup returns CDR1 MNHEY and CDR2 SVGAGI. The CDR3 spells CASSLQGADTQYF. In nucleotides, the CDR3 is TGTGCCAGCAGTTTACAGGGCGCAGATACGCAGTATTTT.

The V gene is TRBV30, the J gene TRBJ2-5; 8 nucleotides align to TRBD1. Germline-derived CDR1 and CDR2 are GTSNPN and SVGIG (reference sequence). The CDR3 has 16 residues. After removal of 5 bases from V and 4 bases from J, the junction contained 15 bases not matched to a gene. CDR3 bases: TGTGCCTGGGAAGGCGACACCGGGACAGGTGGAGAGACCCAGTACTTC. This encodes CAWEGDTGTGGETQYF.

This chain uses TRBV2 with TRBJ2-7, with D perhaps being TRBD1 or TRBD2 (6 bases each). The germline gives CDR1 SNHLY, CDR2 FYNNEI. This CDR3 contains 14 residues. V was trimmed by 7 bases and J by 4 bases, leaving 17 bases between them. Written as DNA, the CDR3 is TGTGCCAGCAAAGAGGGGGGCCAAATGTACGAGCAGTACTTC. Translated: CASKEGGQMYEQYF.

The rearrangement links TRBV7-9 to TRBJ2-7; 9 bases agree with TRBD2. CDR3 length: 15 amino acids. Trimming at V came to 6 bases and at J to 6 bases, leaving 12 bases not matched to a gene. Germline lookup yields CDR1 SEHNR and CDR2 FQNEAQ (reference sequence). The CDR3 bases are TGTGCCAGCAGTCCAAATAGCGGGAGAAGAGGCGAGCAGTACTTC. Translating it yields CASSPNSGRRGEQYF.

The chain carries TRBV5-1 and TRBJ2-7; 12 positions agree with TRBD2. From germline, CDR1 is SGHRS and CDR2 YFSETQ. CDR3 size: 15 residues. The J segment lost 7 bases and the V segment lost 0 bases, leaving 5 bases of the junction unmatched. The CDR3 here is CASSLGLAGVGEQYF. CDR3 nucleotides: TGCGCCAGCAGCTTGGGACTAGCGGGAGTCGGGGAGCAGTACTTC.

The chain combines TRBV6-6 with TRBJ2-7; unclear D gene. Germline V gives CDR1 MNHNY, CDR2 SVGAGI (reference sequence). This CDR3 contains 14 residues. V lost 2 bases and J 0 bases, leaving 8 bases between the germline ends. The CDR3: CASSYHSRSYEQYF. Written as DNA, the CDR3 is TGTGCCAGCAGTTACCATTCCCGCTCCTACGAGCAGTACTTC.

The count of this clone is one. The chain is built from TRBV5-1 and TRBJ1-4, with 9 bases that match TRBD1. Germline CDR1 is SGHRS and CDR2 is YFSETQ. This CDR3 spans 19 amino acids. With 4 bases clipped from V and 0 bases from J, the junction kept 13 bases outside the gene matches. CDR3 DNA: TGCGCCAGCAGCGCAAGGACAGGGGCCACGGACTCAACTAATGAAAAACTGTTTTTT. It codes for CASSARTGATDSTNEKLFF.

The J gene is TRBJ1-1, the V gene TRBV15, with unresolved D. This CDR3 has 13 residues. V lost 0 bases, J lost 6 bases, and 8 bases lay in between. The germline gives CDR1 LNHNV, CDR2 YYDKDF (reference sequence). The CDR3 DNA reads TGTGCCACCAGCAGAGACCGTCGGGCTGAAGCTTTCTTT. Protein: CATSRDRRAEAFF.

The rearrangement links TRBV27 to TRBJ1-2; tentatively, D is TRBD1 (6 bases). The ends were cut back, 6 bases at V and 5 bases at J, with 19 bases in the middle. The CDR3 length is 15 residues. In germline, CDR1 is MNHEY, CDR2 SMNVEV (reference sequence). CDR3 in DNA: TGTGCCAGCAGCAACGAGGGCAGGGGACGTTATGGCTACACCTTC. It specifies CASSNEGRGRYGYTF.

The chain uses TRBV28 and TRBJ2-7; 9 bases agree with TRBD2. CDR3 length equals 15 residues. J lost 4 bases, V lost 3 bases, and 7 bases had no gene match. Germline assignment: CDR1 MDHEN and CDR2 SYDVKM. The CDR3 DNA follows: TGTGCCAGCAGTTTGGGTAGCGGGAGAGTTTACGAGCAGTACTTC. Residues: CASSLGSGRVYEQYF.

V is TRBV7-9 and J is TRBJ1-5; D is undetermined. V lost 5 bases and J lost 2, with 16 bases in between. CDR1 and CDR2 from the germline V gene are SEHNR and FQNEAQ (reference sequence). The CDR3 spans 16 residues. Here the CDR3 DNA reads TGTGCCAGCAGCCATTTTGGCAAAGAGGGCAATCAGCCCCAGCATTTT. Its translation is CASSHFGKEGNQPQHF.

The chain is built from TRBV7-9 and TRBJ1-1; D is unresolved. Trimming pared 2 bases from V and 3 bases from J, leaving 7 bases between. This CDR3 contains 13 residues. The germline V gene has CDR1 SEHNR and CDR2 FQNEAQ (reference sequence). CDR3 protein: CASSLLPDTEAFF. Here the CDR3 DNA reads TGTGCCAGCAGCTTATTGCCGGACACTGAAGCTTTCTTT.

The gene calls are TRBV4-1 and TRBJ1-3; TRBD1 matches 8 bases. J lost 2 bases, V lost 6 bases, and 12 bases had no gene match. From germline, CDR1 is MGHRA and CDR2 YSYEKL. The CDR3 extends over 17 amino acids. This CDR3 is CASRPGGFVVAGNTIYF. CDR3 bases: TGCGCCAGCAGGCCAGGGGGCTTCGTAGTTGCTGGAAACACCATATATTTT.

The CDR3: CASSVRSGGDTDTQYF. DNA of the CDR3: TGTGCCAGCAGCGTTAGGAGCGGAGGGGACACAGATACGCAGTATTTT. The rearrangement uses TRBV9 and TRBJ2-3, with D maybe TRBD2 (6 bases). The CDR3 has 16 residues. V shed 2 bases and J shed 2 bases, with 15 bases lying between them. Germline V lookup: CDR1 SGDLS, CDR2 YYNGEE.

The CDR3 loop is CASRAWTGQQFF. CDR3 nucleotides: TGTGCCAGCAGGGCCTGGACAGGTCAGCAGTTCTTC. The V and J genes are TRBV2 and TRBJ2-1, with 7 nucleotides matching TRBD1. Germline-derived CDR1 and CDR2 are SNHLY and FYNNEI. This CDR3 is 12 amino acids long. J lost 11 bases, V lost 6 bases, and 7 bases had no gene match.

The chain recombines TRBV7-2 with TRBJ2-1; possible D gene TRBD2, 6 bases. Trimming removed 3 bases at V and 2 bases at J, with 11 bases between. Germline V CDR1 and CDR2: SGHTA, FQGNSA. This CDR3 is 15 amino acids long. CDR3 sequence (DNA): TGTGCCAGCAGCTTTAGCGGTCGGCCCTACAATGAGCAGTTCTTC. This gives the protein CASSFSGRPYNEQFF.

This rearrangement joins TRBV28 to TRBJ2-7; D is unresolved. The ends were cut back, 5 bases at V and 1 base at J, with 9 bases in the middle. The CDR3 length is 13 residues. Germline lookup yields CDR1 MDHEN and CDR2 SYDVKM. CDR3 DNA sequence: TGTGCCAGCAGTGTCGCCCCTTCCTACGAGCAGTACTTC. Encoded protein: CASSVAPSYEQYF.

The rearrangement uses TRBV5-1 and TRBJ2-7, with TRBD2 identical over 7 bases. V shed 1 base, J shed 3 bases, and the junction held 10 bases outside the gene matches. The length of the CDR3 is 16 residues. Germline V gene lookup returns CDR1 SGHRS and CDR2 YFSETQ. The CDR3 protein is CASSLSGSGIFYEQYF. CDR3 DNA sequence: TGCGCCAGCAGCTTGTCCGGAAGCGGGATTTTCTACGAGCAGTACTTC.

The CDR3 region is CASSTGRIQPQHF. Here the CDR3 DNA reads TGTGCCAGTAGTACAGGAAGGATTCAGCCCCAGCATTTT. The chain couples TRBV19 to TRBJ1-5; D is undetermined. Germline values: CDR1 LNHDA, CDR2 SQIVND (reference sequence). This CDR3 contains 13 residues. V was trimmed by 4 bases and J by 6 bases, leaving 10 bases between them.

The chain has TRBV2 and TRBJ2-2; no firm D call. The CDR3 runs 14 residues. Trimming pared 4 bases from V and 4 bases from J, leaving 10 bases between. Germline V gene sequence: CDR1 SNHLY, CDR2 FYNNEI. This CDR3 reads CASSVRETTGELFF. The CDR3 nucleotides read TGTGCCAGCAGTGTTCGCGAAACCACCGGGGAGCTGTTTTTT.

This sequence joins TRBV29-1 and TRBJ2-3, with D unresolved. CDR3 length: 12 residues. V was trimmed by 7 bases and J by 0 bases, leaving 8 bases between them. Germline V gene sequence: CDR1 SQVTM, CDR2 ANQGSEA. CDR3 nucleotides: TGCAGCGAAGATCCCAGCACAGATACGCAGTATTTT. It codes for CSEDPSTDTQYF.

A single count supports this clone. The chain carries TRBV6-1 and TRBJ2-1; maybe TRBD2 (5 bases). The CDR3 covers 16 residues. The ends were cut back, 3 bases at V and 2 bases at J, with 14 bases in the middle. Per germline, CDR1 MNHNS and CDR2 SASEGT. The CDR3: CASSDKTRIPYNEQFF. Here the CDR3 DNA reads TGTGCCAGCAGTGACAAAACTAGGATTCCCTACAATGAGCAGTTCTTC.

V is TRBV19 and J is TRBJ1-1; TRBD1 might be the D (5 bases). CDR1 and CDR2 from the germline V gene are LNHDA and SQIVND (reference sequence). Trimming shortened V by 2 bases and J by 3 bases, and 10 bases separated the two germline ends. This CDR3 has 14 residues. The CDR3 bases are TGTGCCAGTAGTATACCGGGACTAGACACTGAAGCTTTCTTT. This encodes CASSIPGLDTEAFF. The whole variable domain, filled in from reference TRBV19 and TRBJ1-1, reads DGGITQSPKYLFRKEGQNVTLSCEQNLNHDAMYWYRQDPGQGLRLIYYSQIVNDFQKGDIAEGYSVSREKKESFPLTVTSAQKNPTAFYLCASSIPGLDTEAFFGQGTRLTVV.

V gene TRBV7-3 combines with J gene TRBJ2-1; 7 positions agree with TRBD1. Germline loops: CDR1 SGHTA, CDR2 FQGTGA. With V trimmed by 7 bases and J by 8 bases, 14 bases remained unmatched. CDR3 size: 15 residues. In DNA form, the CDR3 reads TGTGCCAGCACCCAAGGGGGACAGAGGCACGATGAGCAGTTCTTC. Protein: CASTQGGQRHDEQFF.

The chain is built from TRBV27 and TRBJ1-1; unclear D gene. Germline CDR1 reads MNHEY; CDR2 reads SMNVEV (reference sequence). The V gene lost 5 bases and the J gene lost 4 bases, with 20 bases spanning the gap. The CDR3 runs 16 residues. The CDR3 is CASSNNGRTGITEAFF. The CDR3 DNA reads TGTGCCAGCAGTAATAATGGGAGGACGGGAATCACTGAAGCTTTCTTT.